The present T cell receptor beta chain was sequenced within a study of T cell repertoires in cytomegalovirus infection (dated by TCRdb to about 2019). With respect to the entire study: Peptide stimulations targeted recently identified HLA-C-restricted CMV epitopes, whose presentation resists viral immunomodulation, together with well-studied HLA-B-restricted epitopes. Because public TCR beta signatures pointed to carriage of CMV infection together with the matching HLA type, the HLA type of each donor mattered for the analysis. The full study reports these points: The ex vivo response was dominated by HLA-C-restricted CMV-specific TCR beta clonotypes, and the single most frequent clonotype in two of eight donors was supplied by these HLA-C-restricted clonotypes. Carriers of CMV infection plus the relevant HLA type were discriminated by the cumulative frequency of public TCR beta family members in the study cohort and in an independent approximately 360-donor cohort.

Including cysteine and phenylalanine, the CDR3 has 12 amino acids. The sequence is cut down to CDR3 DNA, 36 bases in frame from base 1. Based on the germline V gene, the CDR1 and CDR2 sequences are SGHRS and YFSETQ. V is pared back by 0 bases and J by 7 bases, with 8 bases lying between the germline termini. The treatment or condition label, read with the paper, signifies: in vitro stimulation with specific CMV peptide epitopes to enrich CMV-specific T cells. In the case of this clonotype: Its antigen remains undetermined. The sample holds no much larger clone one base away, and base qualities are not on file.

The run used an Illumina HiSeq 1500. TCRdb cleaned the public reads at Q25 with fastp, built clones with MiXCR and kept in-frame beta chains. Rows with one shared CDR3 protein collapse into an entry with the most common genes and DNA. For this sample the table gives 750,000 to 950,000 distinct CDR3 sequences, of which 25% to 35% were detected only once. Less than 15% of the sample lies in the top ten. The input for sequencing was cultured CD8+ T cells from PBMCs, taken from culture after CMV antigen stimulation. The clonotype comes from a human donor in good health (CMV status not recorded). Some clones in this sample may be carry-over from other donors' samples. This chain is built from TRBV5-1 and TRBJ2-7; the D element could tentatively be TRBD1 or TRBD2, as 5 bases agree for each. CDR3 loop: CASSLGGVEQYF. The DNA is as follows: TGCGCCAGCAGCTTGGGAGGGGTTGAGCAGTACTTC.